A selection of T cell receptor beta chains follows, all from one sample in a study of T cells in Graves' hyperthyroidism and ophthalmopathy. TCRdb called the multiplex PCR reads again in MiXCR, with one record for every CDR3 protein. The sample contains 480,000 or so distinct CDR3 sequences, around 50% of which appear only once. The specimen sequenced was peripheral blood or thyroid tissue (not recorded which). Every receptor here comes from an adult woman with Graves' disease, either hyperthyroidism or ophthalmopathy (not recorded which). CDR3s include the opening cysteine and the closing phenylalanine or tryptophan. D genes are given only for firm matches. Not all rows give a size; the values are once, few, many and, for expanded clones, a class.

>.|.|TRBJ2-5|TRBV14|17
TGTGCCAGCAGCCAGACAGAACTAGGTCCATTCCGTGAGACCCAGTACTTC
CASSQTELGPFRETQYF
>.|.|TRBJ2-7|TRBV6-5|13
TGTGCCAGCAGGGGCCCGGGAACCTACGAGCAGTACTTC
CASRGPGTYEQYF
>.|many|TRBJ2-7|TRBV7-2|15
TGTGCCAGCAGCTTTGGTCCTAGTCCTTCCTACGAGCAGTACTTC
CASSFGPSPSYEQYF
>.|.|TRBJ1-2|TRBV7-9|12
TGTGCCAGCAGTGGTTGGAACTATGGCTACACCTTC
CASSGWNYGYTF
>.|.|TRBJ1-1|TRBV5-1|14
TGCGCCAGCAGCGTTGATGGCGGTAACACTGAAGCTTTCTTT
CASSVDGGNTEAFF
>.|few|TRBJ2-1|TRBV2|11
TGTGCCAGCAGTGTGGGGAGTGAGCAGTTCTTC
CASSVGSEQFF
>TRBD1|many|TRBJ1-5|TRBV10-3|16
TGTGCCACGCTAAACGGACAGGGCGATAGCAATCAGCCCCAGCATTTT
CATLNGQGDSNQPQHF
>TRBD1|many|TRBJ2-7|TRBV27|15
TGTGCCAGCAGTTTATTGGGGACAGGGGCCTACGAGCAGTACTTC
CASSLLGTGAYEQYF
>.|few|TRBJ2-5|TRBV29-1|16
TGCAGCGTTGAAGGGGTGGGGGGCGCCCGGCGGGAGACCCAGTACTTC
CSVEGVGGARRETQYF
>.|.|TRBJ2-6|TRBV19|15
TGTGCCAGTAGTATGTTGGTGGCTGGGGCCAACGTCCTGACTTTC
CASSMLVAGANVLTF
>.|many|TRBJ1-2|TRBV6-5|13
TGTGCCAGCAGAGACCGGGACGTCTATGGCTACACCTTC
CASRDRDVYGYTF
>.|.|TRBJ2-5|TRBV7-3|15
TGTGCCAGCAGCGAGCTAGGACTAAGGGGGGAGACCCAGTACTTC
CASSELGLRGETQYF
>TRBD1|once|TRBJ1-5|TRBV19|16
TGTGCCAGTAGTAACCAGGGGGCCAATAGCAATCAGCCCCAGCATTTT
CASSNQGANSNQPQHF
>.|many|TRBJ2-7|TRBV12-3/TRBV12-4|12
TGTGCCAGCAGGTGGGGGACCTACGAGCAGTACTTC
CASRWGTYEQYF
>.|many|TRBJ1-1|TRBV29-1|12
TGCAGCGTTGAAGACAGCCTGAACGGAGCTTTCTTT
CSVEDSLNGAFF
>TRBD2|many|TRBJ2-7|TRBV20-1|15
TGCAGTGCTAGGACCCCGGGACTAGCGTCCTACGAGCAGTACTTC
CSARTPGLASYEQYF
>.|.|TRBJ1-2|TRBV11-2|15
TGTGCCAGCAGCTTAGTCAGGGTCCCCGCCTATGGCTACACCTTC
CASSLVRVPAYGYTF
>.|.|TRBJ1-1|TRBV29-1|15
TGCAGCGTTGCCGTCGCAGGGCAGGGGAACACTGAAGCTTTCTTT
CSVAVAGQGNTEAFF
>.|.|TRBJ1-5|TRBV20-1|13
TGCAGTGCTTATACCCGGGACAATCAGCCCCAGCATTTT
CSAYTRDNQPQHF
>.|few|TRBJ1-1|TRBV29-1|11
TGCAGCGTTGGTCTCCTTACCCAAGCTTTCTTT
CSVGLLTQAFF
>TRBD2|few|TRBJ2-1|TRBV7-9|15
TGTGCCAGCACCCCCCGGACTAGTATCTACAATGAGCAGTTCTTC
CASTPRTSIYNEQFF
>.|many|TRBJ2-7|TRBV19|15
TGTGCCAGTAGTCCGTTCGGCGGGTACCTATACGAGCAGTACTTC
CASSPFGGYLYEQYF